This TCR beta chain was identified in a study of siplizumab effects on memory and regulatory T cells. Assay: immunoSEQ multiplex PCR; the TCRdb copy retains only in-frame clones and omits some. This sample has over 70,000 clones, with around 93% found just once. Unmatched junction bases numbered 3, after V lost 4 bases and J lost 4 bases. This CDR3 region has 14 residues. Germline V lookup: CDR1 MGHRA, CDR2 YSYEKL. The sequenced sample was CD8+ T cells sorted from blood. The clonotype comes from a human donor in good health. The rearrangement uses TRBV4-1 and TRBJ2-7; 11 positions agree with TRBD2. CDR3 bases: TGCGCCAGCAGCCTTGGACTAGCGGGTTACGAGCAGTACTTC. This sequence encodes CASSLGLAGYEQYF.